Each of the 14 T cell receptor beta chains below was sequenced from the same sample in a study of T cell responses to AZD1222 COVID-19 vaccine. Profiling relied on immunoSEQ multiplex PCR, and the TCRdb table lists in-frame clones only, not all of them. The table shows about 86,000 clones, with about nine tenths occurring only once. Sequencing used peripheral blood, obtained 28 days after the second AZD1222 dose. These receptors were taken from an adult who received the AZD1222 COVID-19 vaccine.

CDR3 loop: CASSLYSGGGSNEQFF. The CDR3 nucleotides read TGTGCCAGCAGCTTGTATTCGGGAGGAGGGAGCAATGAGCAGTTCTTC. The chain recombines TRBV5-5 with TRBJ2-1, with TRBD2 matching over 7 bases. Germline values: CDR1 SGHKS, CDR2 YYEKEE (reference sequence). The CDR3 covers 16 residues. J gave up 6 bases and V 1 base, and 10 bases lay outside the gene matches.

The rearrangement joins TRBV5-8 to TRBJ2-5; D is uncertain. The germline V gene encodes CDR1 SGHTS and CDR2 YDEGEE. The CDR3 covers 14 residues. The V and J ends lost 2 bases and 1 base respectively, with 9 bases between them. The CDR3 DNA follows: TGTGCCAGCAGCTTTGAACGGAGCCAAGAGACCCAGTACTTC. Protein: CASSFERSQETQYF.

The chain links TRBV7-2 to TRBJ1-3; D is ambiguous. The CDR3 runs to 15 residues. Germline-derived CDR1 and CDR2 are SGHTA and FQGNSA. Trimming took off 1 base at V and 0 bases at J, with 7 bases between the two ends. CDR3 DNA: TGTGCCAGCAGCTTAGTGTACAGCTCTGGAAACACCATATATTTT. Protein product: CASSLVYSSGNTIYF.

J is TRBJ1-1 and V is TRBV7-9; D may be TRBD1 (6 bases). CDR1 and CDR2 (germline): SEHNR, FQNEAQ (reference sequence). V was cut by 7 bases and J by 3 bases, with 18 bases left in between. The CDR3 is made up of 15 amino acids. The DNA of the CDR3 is TGTGCCAGCACTTCCGGGGGGCGAATGGACACTGAAGCTTTCTTT. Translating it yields CASTSGGRMDTEAFF.

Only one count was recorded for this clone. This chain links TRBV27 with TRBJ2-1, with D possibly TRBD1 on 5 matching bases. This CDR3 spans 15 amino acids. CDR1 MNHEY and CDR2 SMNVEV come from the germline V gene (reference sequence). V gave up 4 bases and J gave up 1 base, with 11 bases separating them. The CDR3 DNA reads TGTGCCAGCAGTTCTAGGGGTGGTTCCTACAATGAGCAGTTCTTC. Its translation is CASSSRGGSYNEQFF.

DNA for the CDR3: TGCGCCAGCAGCCAATTGCGGGGACTAGCGAGGTACGAGCAGTACTTC. It translates to CASSQLRGLARYEQYF. The V and J genes are TRBV4-1 and TRBJ2-7; TRBD2 matches at 10 bases. V trimming: 2 bases; J trimming: 4 bases; junction bases outside the gene matches: 8. The CDR3 has 16 residues. Germline lookup yields CDR1 MGHRA and CDR2 YSYEKL.

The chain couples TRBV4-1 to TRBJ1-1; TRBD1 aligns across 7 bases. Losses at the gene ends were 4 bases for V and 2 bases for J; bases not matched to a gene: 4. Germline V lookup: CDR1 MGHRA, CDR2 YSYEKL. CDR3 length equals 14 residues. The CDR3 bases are TGCGCCAGCAGCCTTGACAGGGCCAACACTGAAGCTTTCTTT. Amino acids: CASSLDRANTEAFF.

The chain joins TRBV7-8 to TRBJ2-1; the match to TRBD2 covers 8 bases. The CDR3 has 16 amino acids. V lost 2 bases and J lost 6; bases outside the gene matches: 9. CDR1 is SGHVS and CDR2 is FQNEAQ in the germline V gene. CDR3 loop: CASSLSTSGSVNEQFF. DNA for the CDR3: TGTGCCAGCAGCTTAAGTACTAGCGGCTCGGTCAATGAGCAGTTCTTC. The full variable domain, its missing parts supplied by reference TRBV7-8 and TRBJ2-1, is GAGVSQSPRYKVAKRGQDVALRCDPISGHVSLFWYQQALGQGPEFLTYFQNEAQLDKSGLPSDRFFAERPEGSVSTLKIQRTQQEDSAVYLCASSLSTSGSVNEQFFGPGTRLTVL.

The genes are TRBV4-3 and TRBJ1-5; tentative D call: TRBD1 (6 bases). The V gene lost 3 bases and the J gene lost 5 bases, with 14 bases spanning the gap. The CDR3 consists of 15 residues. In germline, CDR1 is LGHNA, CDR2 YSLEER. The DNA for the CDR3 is TGCGCCAGCAGCCACCCGGACAGTCTCTATCAGCCCCAGCATTTT. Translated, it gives CASSHPDSLYQPQHF.

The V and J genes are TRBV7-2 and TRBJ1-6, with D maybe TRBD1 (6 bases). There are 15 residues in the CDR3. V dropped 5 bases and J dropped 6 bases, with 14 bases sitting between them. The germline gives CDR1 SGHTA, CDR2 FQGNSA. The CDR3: CASSKPGQVNSPLHF. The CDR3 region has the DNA TGTGCCAGCAGCAAACCGGGACAAGTTAATTCACCCCTCCACTTT.

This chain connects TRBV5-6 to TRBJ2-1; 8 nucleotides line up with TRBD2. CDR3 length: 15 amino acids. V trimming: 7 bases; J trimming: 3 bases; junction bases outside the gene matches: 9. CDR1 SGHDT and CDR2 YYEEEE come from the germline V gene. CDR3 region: CASVGGSGIYNEQFF. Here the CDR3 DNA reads TGTGCCAGCGTAGGGGGTAGCGGGATCTACAATGAGCAGTTCTTC.

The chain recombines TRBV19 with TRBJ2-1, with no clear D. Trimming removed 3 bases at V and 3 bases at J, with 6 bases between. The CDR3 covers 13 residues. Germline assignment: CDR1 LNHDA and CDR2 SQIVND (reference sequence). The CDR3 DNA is TGTGCCAGTAGTATTACCGACTACAATGAGCAGTTCTTC. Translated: CASSITDYNEQFF. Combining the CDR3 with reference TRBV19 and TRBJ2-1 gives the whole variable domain DGGITQSPKYLFRKEGQNVTLSCEQNLNHDAMYWYRQDPGQGLRLIYYSQIVNDFQKGDIAEGYSVSREKKESFPLTVTSAQKNPTAFYLCASSITDYNEQFFGPGTRLTVL.

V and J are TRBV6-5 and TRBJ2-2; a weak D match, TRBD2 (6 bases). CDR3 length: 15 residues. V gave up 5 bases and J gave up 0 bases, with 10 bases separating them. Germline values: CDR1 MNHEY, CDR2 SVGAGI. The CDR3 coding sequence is TGTGCCAGCAGTCCGGGACTCACGAACACCGGGGAGCTGTTTTTT. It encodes CASSPGLTNTGELFF.

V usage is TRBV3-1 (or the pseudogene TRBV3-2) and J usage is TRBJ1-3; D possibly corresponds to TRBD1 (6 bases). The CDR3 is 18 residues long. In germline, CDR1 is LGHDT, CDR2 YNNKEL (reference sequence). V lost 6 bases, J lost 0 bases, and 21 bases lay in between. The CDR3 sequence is CASSPRQGKQVSGNTIYF. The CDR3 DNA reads TGTGCCAGCAGTCCTCGCCAGGGGAAACAAGTCTCTGGAAACACCATATATTTT.